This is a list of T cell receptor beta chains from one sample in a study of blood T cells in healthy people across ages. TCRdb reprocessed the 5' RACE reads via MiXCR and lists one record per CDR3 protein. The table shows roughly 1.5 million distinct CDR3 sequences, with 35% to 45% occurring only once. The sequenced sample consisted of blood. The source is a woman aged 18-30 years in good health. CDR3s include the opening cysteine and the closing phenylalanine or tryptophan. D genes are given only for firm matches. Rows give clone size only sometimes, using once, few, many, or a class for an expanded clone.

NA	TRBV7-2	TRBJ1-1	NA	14	TGTGCCAGCAGCATACCGGACGGGAGTACTGAAGCTTTCTTT	CASSIPDGSTEAFF
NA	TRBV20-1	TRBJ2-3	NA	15	TGCAGTGCTAGAGATTTTTTTGGGTCGCCAGATACGCAGTATTTT	CSARDFFGSPDTQYF
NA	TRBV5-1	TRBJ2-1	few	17	TGCGCCAGCAGCGTGTATCGGGACCGCTTTATCTACAATGAGCAGTTCTTC	CASSVYRDRFIYNEQFF
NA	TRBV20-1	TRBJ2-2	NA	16	TGCAGTGCTAGAGCCCACCTGGACGCGAACACCGGGGAGCTGTTTTTT	CSARAHLDANTGELFF
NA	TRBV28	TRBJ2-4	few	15	TGTGCCAGCAGTTTATTAGGTTTTTCCAAAAACATTCAGTACTTC	CASSLLGFSKNIQYF
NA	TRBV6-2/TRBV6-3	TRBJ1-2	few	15	TGTGCCAGCAGCTCACCTCACCGGGGCTCCTATGGCTACACCTTC	CASSSPHRGSYGYTF
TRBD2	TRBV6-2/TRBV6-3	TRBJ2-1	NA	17	TGTGCCAGCAGTTCGAGCGGGAGCGGGGGCTCCTACAATGAGCAGTTCTTC	CASSSSGSGGSYNEQFF
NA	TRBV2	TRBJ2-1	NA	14	TGTGCCAGCAGTGACAGGCTGGCTATCAATGAGCAGTTCTTC	CASSDRLAINEQFF
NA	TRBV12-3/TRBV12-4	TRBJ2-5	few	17	TGTGCCAGCAGTTTGCCCCAGGGCACCGTGAAAACGAGGACCCAGTACTTC	CASSLPQGTVKTRTQYF
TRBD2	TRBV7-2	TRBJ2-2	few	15	TGTGCCAGCAGCCCAGGACTAGTTCTCACCGGGGAGCTGTTTTTT	CASSPGLVLTGELFF
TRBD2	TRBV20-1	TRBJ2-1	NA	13	TGCAGTGCTGGCCGACTAGCGGACAATGAGCAGTTCTTC	CSAGRLADNEQFF
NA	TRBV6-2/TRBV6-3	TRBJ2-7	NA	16	TGTGCCAGCAGTTACTCGGCGGGGATCTCCTACAATGAGCAGTACTTC	CASSYSAGISYNEQYF
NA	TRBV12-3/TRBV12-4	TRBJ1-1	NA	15	TGTGCCAGCAGTACGGGACGCAGGGGATGGACTGAAGCTTTCTTT	CASSTGRRGWTEAFF
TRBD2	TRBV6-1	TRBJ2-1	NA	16	TGTGCCAGCAGTGGGACTAGCGGGAGGCACTACAATGAGCAGTTCTTC	CASSGTSGRHYNEQFF
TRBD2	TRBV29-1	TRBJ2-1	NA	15	TGCAGCTCTAAGGGGACTAGCGGGAGGGCTGGTGAGCAGTTCTTC	CSSKGTSGRAGEQFF
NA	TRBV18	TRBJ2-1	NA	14	TGTGCCAGCTCACTATCCGTGACCTCCAATGAGCAGTTCTTC	CASSLSVTSNEQFF
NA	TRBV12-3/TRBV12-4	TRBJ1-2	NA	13	TGTGCCAGCACCCCCTACCGGGCGGATGGCTACACCTTC	CASTPYRADGYTF
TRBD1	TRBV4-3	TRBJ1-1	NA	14	TGCGCCAGCAGGGGACAGGGGAGGAGCACTGAAGCTTTCTTT	CASRGQGRSTEAFF
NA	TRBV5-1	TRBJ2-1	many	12	TGCGCCAGCATTTTGCGGGGAGGTGAGCAGTTCTTC	CASILRGGEQFF
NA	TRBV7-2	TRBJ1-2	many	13	TGTGCCAGCAGCTCCGGAGGAGGGTATGGCTACACCTTC	CASSSGGGYGYTF
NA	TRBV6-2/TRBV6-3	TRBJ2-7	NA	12	TGTACCAGCCGTCGGGGAAACTACGAGCAGTACTTC	CTSRRGNYEQYF
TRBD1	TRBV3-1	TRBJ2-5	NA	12	TGTGCCAGCAGCCAAACGACAGGGTTGCAGTACTTC	CASSQTTGLQYF
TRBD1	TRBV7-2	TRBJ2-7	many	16	TGTGCCAGCAGCTCAGACAGGGGGCGATGGCCCTACGAGCAGTACTTC	CASSSDRGRWPYEQYF
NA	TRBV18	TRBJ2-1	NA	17	TGTGCCAGCTCACCACGGCGAGCGGAAAGCTCCTACAATGAGCAGTTCTTC	CASSPRRAESSYNEQFF
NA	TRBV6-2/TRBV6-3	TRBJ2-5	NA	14	TGTGCCAGCAGTTACCAGGGGCTCCAAGAGACCCAGTACTTC	CASSYQGLQETQYF
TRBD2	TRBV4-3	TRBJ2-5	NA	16	TGCGCCAGCAGCCGACCCGGGACTAGCGGAAACAATGAGCAGTACTTC	CASSRPGTSGNNEQYF
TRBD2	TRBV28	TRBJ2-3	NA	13	TGTGCCAGCAGACGACTAGCGGCTAATACGCAGTATTTT	CASRRLAANTQYF
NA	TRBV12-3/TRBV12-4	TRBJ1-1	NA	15	TGTGCCAGCAGTTTAGCTCGACGGTTGAACACTGAAGCTTTCTTT	CASSLARRLNTEAFF
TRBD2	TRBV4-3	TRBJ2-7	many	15	TGCGCCAGCAGCCAAGAGACTAGCGGGGGCTACGAGCAGTACTTC	CASSQETSGGYEQYF
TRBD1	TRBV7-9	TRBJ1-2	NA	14	TGTGCCAGCAGCGTAGGGACAGACCTTTATGGCTACACCTTC	CASSVGTDLYGYTF
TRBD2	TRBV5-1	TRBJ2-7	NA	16	TGCGCCAGCAGCTTGGGGTCTAGCGGGACAACCTACGAGCAGTACTTC	CASSLGSSGTTYEQYF
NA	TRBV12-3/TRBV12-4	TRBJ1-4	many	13	TGTGCCAGCAGGGAAGCAGGGGTAGAAAAACTGTTTTTT	CASREAGVEKLFF
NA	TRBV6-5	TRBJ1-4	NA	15	TGTGCCAGCAGTTACTCGACCCGGCCGAGGGAAAAACTGTTTTTT	CASSYSTRPREKLFF
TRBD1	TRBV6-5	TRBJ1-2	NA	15	TGTGCCAGCAGTAAGCCGGGACAGGGGAACTATGGCTACACCTTC	CASSKPGQGNYGYTF
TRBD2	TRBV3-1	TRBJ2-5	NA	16	TGTGCCGGCAGCCTCGGGACTAGCGGGACCCAAGAGACCCAGTACTTC	CAGSLGTSGTQETQYF
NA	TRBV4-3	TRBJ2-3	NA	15	TGCTCCAGCAGCCCGGACGACTCCGCCTGGGATACGCAGTATTTT	CSSSPDDSAWDTQYF
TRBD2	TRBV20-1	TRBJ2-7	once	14	TGCAGTGCTAGACTGCAGCGGGATAGCTACGAGCAGTACTTC	CSARLQRDSYEQYF